A single T cell receptor beta chain is shown here with its context. Germline V gene data show CDR1 as SGHRS and CDR2 as YFSETQ. Trimming cost V 0 bases and J 0 bases, with 9 bases left between them. The length of the CDR3 is 15 residues. Some clones are missing from TCRdb's copy, which holds only in-frame ones; the method was immunoSEQ multiplex PCR. The sample consists of around 340,000 clones, approximately 86% of them appearing once. The sample is drawn from a study of blood T cell repertoires in COVID-19. The TCR sequence derives from an older woman with COVID-19, enrolled during active disease. The V and J genes are TRBV5-1 and TRBJ1-1; unclear D gene. Sequencing was carried out using peripheral blood. The CDR3 is CASSLDSGMNTEAFF. The CDR3 DNA sequence: TGCGCCAGCAGCTTGGACTCAGGTATGAACACTGAAGCTTTCTTT.